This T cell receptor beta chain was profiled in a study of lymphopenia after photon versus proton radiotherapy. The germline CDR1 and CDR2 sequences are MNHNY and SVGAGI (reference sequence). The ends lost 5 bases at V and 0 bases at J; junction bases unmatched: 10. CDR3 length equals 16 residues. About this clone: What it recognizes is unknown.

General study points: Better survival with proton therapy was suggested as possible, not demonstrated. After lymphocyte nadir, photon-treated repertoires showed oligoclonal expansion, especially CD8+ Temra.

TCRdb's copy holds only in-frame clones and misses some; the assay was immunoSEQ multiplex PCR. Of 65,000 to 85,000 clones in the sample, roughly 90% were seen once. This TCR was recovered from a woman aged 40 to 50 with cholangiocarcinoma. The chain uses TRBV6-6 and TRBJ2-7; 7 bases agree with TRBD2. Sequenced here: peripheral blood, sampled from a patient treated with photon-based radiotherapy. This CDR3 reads CASSRPGLRSSYEQYF. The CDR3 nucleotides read TGTGCCAGCAGTAGACCGGGACTACGTTCCTCCTACGAGCAGTACTTC.